This T cell receptor beta chain was documented in a study of shared T cell receptors in the human thymus. Sequenced by immunoSEQ multiplex PCR; TCRdb stores in-frame clones only, minus some. There are some 700,000 clones in the sample; 80% to 90% occur only once, and 0.0095% to 0.011% lies in the top ten. The CDR3 consists of 12 residues. Trimming took off 7 bases at V and 3 bases at J, with 9 bases between the two ends. The germline gives CDR1 MDHEN, CDR2 SYDVKM. The same sample was also used in a study of human thymus T cells.

V gene TRBV28 combines with J gene TRBJ1-2; D uncertain. The source of this sequence is a girl under three years old with a congenital heart defect. Source material: thymocytes. This CDR3 reads CASTIDDYGYTF. The CDR3 DNA sequence: TGTGCCAGCACCATAGATGACTATGGCTACACCTTC.